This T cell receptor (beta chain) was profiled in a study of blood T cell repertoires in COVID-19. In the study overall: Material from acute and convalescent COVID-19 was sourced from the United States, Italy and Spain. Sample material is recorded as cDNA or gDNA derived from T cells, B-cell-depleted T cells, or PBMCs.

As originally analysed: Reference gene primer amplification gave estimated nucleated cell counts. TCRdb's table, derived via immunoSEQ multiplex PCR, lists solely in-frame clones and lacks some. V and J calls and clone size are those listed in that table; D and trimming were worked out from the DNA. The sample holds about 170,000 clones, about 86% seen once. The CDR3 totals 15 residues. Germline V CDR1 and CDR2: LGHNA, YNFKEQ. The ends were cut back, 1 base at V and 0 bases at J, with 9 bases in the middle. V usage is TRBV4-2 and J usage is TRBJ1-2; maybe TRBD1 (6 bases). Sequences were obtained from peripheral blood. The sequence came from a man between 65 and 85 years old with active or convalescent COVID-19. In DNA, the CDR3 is TGTGCCAGCAGCCAAGTCTCAGGGGCTAACTATGGCTACACCTTC. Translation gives CASSQVSGANYGYTF.